The 29 T cell receptor beta chains listed next were all sequenced from one sample in a study of shared clonotypes between healthy human individuals. The protocol was immunoSEQ multiplex PCR, while the TCRdb copy is restricted to in-frame clones and leaves out a portion. The sample records millions of clones, 90% to 95% being singletons. Source material: naive CD4+ T cells sorted from blood. Subset indicated: CD45RA+ positively selected. Source of these receptors: a man aged 18 to 29 in good health.

The chain couples TRBV27 to TRBJ1-6; 10 nucleotides line up with TRBD1. Germline CDR1 is MNHEY and CDR2 is SMNVEV (reference sequence). The CDR3 contains 15 residues. The V and J ends lost 6 bases and 15 bases, in that order; junction bases with no gene match: 14. CDR3 in DNA: TGTGCCAGCAGGTCAAGTTGGGACAGGGGCGTTCGCCTCCACTTT. Amino acids: CASRSSWDRGVRLHF.

The chain couples TRBV25-1 to TRBJ1-1, with D unresolved. Germline CDR1 reads MGHDK; CDR2 reads SYGVNS. This CDR3 is 13 amino acids long. V dropped 7 bases and J dropped 0 bases, with 9 bases sitting between them. The CDR3 nucleotides read TGTGCCAGCACAAGAGACATGAACACTGAAGCTTTCTTT. Its protein product is CASTRDMNTEAFF. The full variable domain, with the rest looked up from reference TRBV25-1 and TRBJ1-1, is EADIYQTPRYLVIGTGKKITLECSQTMGHDKMYWYQQDPGMELHLIHYSYGVNSTEKGDLSSESTVSRIRTEHFPLTLESARPSHTSQYLCASTRDMNTEAFFGQGTRLTVV.

V usage is TRBV10-3 and J usage is TRBJ2-2; D is undetermined. This CDR3 contains 11 residues. The germline CDR1 and CDR2 sequences are ENHRY and SYGVKD. V was pared by 3 bases and J by 8 bases, with 4 bases between. The CDR3 protein is CAISDQGELFF. For the CDR3, the DNA is TGTGCCATCAGTGACCAAGGGGAGCTGTTTTTT.

This clone came up once. CDR3: CASSTGEGSSSEQFF. Written as DNA, the CDR3 is TGTGCCAGCAGCACAGGCGAGGGTTCGTCCTCCGAGCAGTTCTTC. The chain carries TRBV11-3 and TRBJ2-1; D may correspond to TRBD1 or TRBD2 (5 bases each). The germline CDR1 and CDR2 sequences are SGHNT and YENEEA. Deletions cut 5 bases from V and 10 bases from J, with 21 bases between. The CDR3 is 15 amino acids.

The CDR3 DNA reads as TGTGCCAGCTATCTCGGGGACAGTAGGTACGAGCAGTACTTC. Its translation: CASYLGDSRYEQYF. This rearrangement joins TRBV6-6 to TRBJ2-7, with 7 bases lining up with TRBD1. V was clipped by 8 bases and J by 4 bases; unmatched bases: 11. CDR1 is MNHNY, CDR2 SVGAGI, per germline (reference sequence). The CDR3 sequence is 14 residues long.

This chain joins TRBV4-1 and TRBJ2-6, with D maybe TRBD2 (6 bases). Germline loops: CDR1 MGHRA, CDR2 YSYEKL. The CDR3 contains 16 residues. Trimming pared 4 bases from V and 0 bases from J, leaving 10 bases between. The CDR3 region has the DNA TGCGCCAGCAGCCTGAACGGGGGCTCTGGGGCCAACGTCCTGACTTTC. As protein: CASSLNGGSGANVLTF.

The V and J genes are TRBV18 and TRBJ2-5, with no clear D. V was trimmed by 6 bases and J by 2 bases, leaving 10 bases between them. The CDR3 loop spans 13 amino acids. Germline values: CDR1 KGHSH, CDR2 LQKENI. CDR3 residues: CASSFTAQETQYF. Written as DNA, the CDR3 is TGTGCCAGCTCTTTCACGGCGCAAGAGACCCAGTACTTC.

In its sample, this clone was seen once. The chain recombines TRBV18 with TRBJ2-7; TRBD1 matches at 7 bases. CDR3 length equals 15 residues. The ends lost 4 bases at V and 2 bases at J; junction bases unmatched: 8. Germline V gene lookup returns CDR1 KGHSH and CDR2 LQKENI. The CDR3, as DNA: TGTGCCAGCTCACGAACCGGGACAGCAGCCTACGAGCAGTACTTC. This sequence encodes CASSRTGTAAYEQYF. Looking up the rest from reference TRBV18 and TRBJ2-7 gives the full variable domain: NAGVMQNPRHLVRRRGQEARLRCSPMKGHSHVYWYRQLPEEGLKFMVYLQKENIIDESGMPKERFSAEFPKEGPSILRIQQVVRGDSAAYFCASSRTGTAAYEQYFGPGTRLTVT.

This clone showed up just a few times. The chain has TRBV7-9 and TRBJ1-1; D is uncertain. Germline assignment: CDR1 SEHNR and CDR2 FQNEAQ (reference sequence). Trimming removed 4 bases from V and 4 bases from J, with 10 bases in between. The CDR3 loop spans 13 amino acids. CDR3 nucleotides: TGTGCCAGCAGCTCGATGAGGAGCACTGAAGCTTTCTTT. Encoded protein: CASSSMRSTEAFF. The full variable domain, rest sourced from reference TRBV7-9 and TRBJ1-1, is DTGVSQNPRHKITKRGQNVTFRCDPISEHNRLYWYRQTLGQGPEFLTYFQNEAQLEKSRLLSDRFSAERPKGSFSTLEIQRTEQGDSAMYLCASSSMRSTEAFFGQGTRLTVV.

The chain combines TRBV7-2 with TRBJ2-2; 9 bases agree with TRBD2. The germline CDR1 and CDR2 sequences are SGHTA and FQGNSA. The J segment lost 2 bases and the V segment lost 5 bases, leaving 3 bases of the junction unmatched. This CDR3 has 15 residues. Here the CDR3 reads CASSRTSANTGELFF. CDR3 nucleotides: TGTGCCAGCAGCCGGACTAGCGCTAACACCGGGGAGCTGTTTTTT. The variable domain in full, completed from reference TRBV7-2 and TRBJ2-2, reads GAGVSQSPSNKVTEKGKDVELRCDPISGHTALYWYRQSLGQGLEFLIYFQGNSAPDKSGLPSDRFSAERTGGSVSTLTIQRTQQEDSAVYLCASSRTSANTGELFFGEGSRLTVL.

In this sample, this clone turned up a few times. The chain carries TRBV28 and TRBJ1-1, with a weak D call TRBD1 (5 bases). The V gene's germline CDR1 is MDHEN and CDR2 SYDVKM. The CDR3 runs to 13 residues. The ends were cut back, 11 bases at V and 1 base at J, with 14 bases in the middle. CDR3 sequence (DNA): TGTGCCGGATGGGACGGACAGAACACTGAAGCTTTCTTT. Protein: CAGWDGQNTEAFF. Supplemented by reference TRBV28 and TRBJ1-1, the full variable domain reads DVKVTQSSRYLVKRTGEKVFLECVQDMDHENMFWYRQDPGLGLRLIYFSYDVKMKEKGDIPEGYSVSREKKERFSLILESASTNQTSMYLCAGWDGQNTEAFFGQGTRLTVV.

The chain links TRBV10-2 to TRBJ2-3; no definite D call. Germline CDR1 and CDR2: WSHSY and SAAADI. The CDR3 is made up of 14 amino acids. Trimming pared 8 bases from V and 2 bases from J, leaving 14 bases between. The CDR3 DNA reads as TGCGCCAGCGGAAAACTGTCCCTCACAGATACGCAGTATTTT. As protein: CASGKLSLTDTQYF.

This chain joins TRBV18 and TRBJ1-4; no clear D. Germline V lookup: CDR1 KGHSH, CDR2 LQKENI. Trimming removed 3 bases at V and 3 bases at J, with 14 bases between. The CDR3 runs to 16 residues. The CDR3 spells CASSPGDTAANEKLFF. The CDR3 region has the DNA TGTGCCAGCTCACCGGGTGATACGGCAGCTAATGAAAAACTGTTTTTT.

This clone has just one count. The rearrangement links TRBV7-2 to TRBJ1-1; D unclear. V lost 2 bases, J lost 0 bases, and 10 bases lay in between. Germline V lookup: CDR1 SGHTA, CDR2 FQGNSA. The CDR3 has 15 amino acids. DNA of the CDR3: TGTGCCAGCAGCTTATTGGCAGAAGTGAACACTGAAGCTTTCTTT. Protein sequence: CASSLLAEVNTEAFF. Combining the CDR3 with reference TRBV7-2 and TRBJ1-1 gives the whole variable domain GAGVSQSPSNKVTEKGKDVELRCDPISGHTALYWYRQSLGQGLEFLIYFQGNSAPDKSGLPSDRFSAERTGGSVSTLTIQRTQQEDSAVYLCASSLLAEVNTEAFFGQGTRLTVV.

The chain combines TRBV7-9 with TRBJ2-7, with 9 bases lining up with TRBD1. Germline CDR1 SEHNR, CDR2 FQNEAQ (reference sequence). This CDR3 contains 17 residues. The V segment lost 1 base and the J segment 2 bases; nucleotides outside the gene matches: 9. CDR3 in DNA: TGTGCCAGCAGCTTAGATCCTAGGACAGGGGTAACCTACGAGCAGTACTTC. Amino acid sequence: CASSLDPRTGVTYEQYF.

The rearrangement joins TRBV6-1 to TRBJ2-1; TRBD2 agrees at 8 bases. The V gene end was trimmed by 6 bases and the J gene end by 4 bases; junction bases not matched to a gene: 8. The germline V gene has CDR1 MNHNS and CDR2 SASEGT. The CDR3 runs to 15 residues. The CDR3 sequence: CASRQTGGPYNEQFF. CDR3 in DNA: TGTGCCAGCAGGCAAACGGGGGGGCCTTACAATGAGCAGTTCTTC.

The chain combines TRBV5-6 with TRBJ2-7; maybe TRBD2 (6 bases). With 4 bases removed from V and 1 base from J, the gap between germline ends came to 12 bases. The CDR3 loop spans 14 amino acids. The germline gives CDR1 SGHDT, CDR2 YYEEEE. The CDR3 protein is CASSQLRGSYEQYF. The CDR3 coding sequence is TGTGCCAGCAGCCAGCTCCGGGGGTCCTACGAGCAGTACTTC.

V usage is TRBV5-1 and J usage is TRBJ2-5; D remains ambiguous. Trimming removed 4 bases from V and 1 base from J, with 11 bases in between. In germline, CDR1 is SGHRS, CDR2 YFSETQ. This CDR3 region has 14 residues. For the CDR3, the DNA is TGCGCCAGCAGCCCGGGCCTCCCCCAAGAGACCCAGTACTTC. It codes for CASSPGLPQETQYF.

The CDR3 loop is CASRDDRGADTQYF. The CDR3, as DNA: TGTGCCAGCCGGGACGACAGGGGCGCAGATACGCAGTATTTT. The chain recombines TRBV6-4 with TRBJ2-3; 8 bases are shared with TRBD1. The CDR3 extends over 14 amino acids. The germline V gene has CDR1 MRHNA and CDR2 SNTAGT. V trimming: 8 bases; J trimming: 4 bases; junction bases outside the gene matches: 8.

V usage is TRBV19 and J usage is TRBJ2-7; D may match TRBD1 or TRBD2 (6 bases each). CDR3 length: 15 amino acids. Germline V gives CDR1 LNHDA, CDR2 SQIVND (reference sequence). The germline V and J ends were trimmed by 4 bases and 2 bases, with 15 bases remaining between them. The CDR3 DNA follows: TGTGCCAGTAGTACCGGGGGCGGGACAACCTACGAGCAGTACTTC. It yields the protein CASSTGGGTTYEQYF.

Here the CDR3 reads CASNPGTSLYEQYF. CDR3 sequence (DNA): TGTGCCAGCAACCCTGGGACTAGTCTCTACGAGCAGTACTTC. The chain joins TRBV6-1 to TRBJ2-7; TRBD2 aligns across 8 bases. The length of the CDR3 is 14 residues. CDR1 and CDR2 from the germline V gene are MNHNS and SASEGT. J was trimmed by 3 bases and V by 7 bases; bases with no gene match: 8.

Regarding this clone: The sample contains more than one DNA sequence encoding this CDR3. The V gene is TRBV18, the J gene TRBJ1-5, with TRBD1 as a possible D gene (5 bases). This CDR3 region has 15 residues. V gave up 3 bases and J gave up 0 bases, with 9 bases separating them. CDR1 KGHSH and CDR2 LQKENI come from the germline V gene. CDR3 bases: TGTGCCAGCTCACCTCAAGGGGATAGCAATCAGCCCCAGCATTTT. This encodes CASSPQGDSNQPQHF.

The rearrangement links TRBV6-5 to TRBJ1-6; no reliable D call. Trimming left V 2 bases short and J 4 bases short, with 12 bases between. Per the germline V gene, CDR1 is MNHEY and CDR2 is SVGAGI. The CDR3 runs to 16 residues. The CDR3 reads CASSYGLPLYNSPLHF. The CDR3 nucleotides read TGTGCCAGCAGTTACGGCTTACCCCTATATAATTCACCCCTCCACTTT.

The chain is built from TRBV29-1 and TRBJ1-6, with D uncertain. In germline, CDR1 is SQVTM, CDR2 ANQGSEA. V lost 7 bases to trimming and J lost 7 bases, with 14 bases between them. The CDR3 length is 13 residues. The CDR3 reads CSARPSGNSPLHF. As DNA, the CDR3 is TGCAGCGCCAGACCTTCAGGCAATTCACCCCTCCACTTT.

This rearrangement joins TRBV5-3 to TRBJ1-3; D gene unclear. TRBV5-3 is an open reading frame whose function is uncertain. The CDR3 totals 12 residues. V was trimmed by 5 bases and J by 9 bases, leaving 12 bases between them. As DNA, the CDR3 is TGTGCCAGAAGGGGTCGGTTTAGCACCATATATTTT. It is translated as CARRGRFSTIYF.

This clone was recorded only once. This chain joins TRBV4-1 and TRBJ2-3, with 7 bases fitting TRBD1. The CDR3 covers 14 residues. Trimming at V came to 3 bases and at J to 2 bases, leaving 2 bases not matched to a gene. The germline V gene encodes CDR1 MGHRA and CDR2 YSYEKL. The CDR3 loop is CASSQGQYTDTQYF. CDR3 DNA sequence: TGCGCCAGCAGCCAGGGACAGTACACAGATACGCAGTATTTT.

The V and J genes are TRBV7-9 and TRBJ2-5, with 8 bases lining up with TRBD2. The J segment lost 9 bases and the V segment lost 4 bases, leaving 7 bases of the junction unmatched. The CDR3 spans 13 residues. Germline CDR1 reads SEHNR; CDR2 reads FQNEAQ (reference sequence). The CDR3 reads CASSSREARSQYF. The CDR3 region has the DNA TGTGCCAGCAGCTCGCGGGAGGCTAGGTCCCAGTACTTC.

This clone was recorded a few times. In DNA, the CDR3 is TGTGCCAGCTCACCACCGGCCAGCACTGAAGCTTTCTTT. The encoded protein is CASSPPASTEAFF. The chain joins TRBV18 to TRBJ1-1; D ambiguous. The CDR3 covers 13 residues. From germline, CDR1 is KGHSH and CDR2 LQKENI. The ends were cut back, 0 bases at V and 4 bases at J, with 6 bases in the middle.

The chain couples TRBV6-6 to TRBJ2-5; no reliable D call. Per germline, CDR1 MNHNY and CDR2 SVGAGI (reference sequence). V was clipped by 6 bases and J by 1 base, with 15 bases between them. The CDR3 has 15 amino acids. The CDR3 region has the DNA TGTGCCAGCAGCGGCGGACCCCCGTCCCAAGAGACCCAGTACTTC. This codes for CASSGGPPSQETQYF.